This entry features one T cell receptor beta chain sequence. Its specificity is not known. The sample belongs to a study of blood T cells in healthy people across ages. For the second PCR, which ran for about 7 to 11 cycles, a sample-barcoded 5' primer and a J-beta primer mix were used. One entry per CDR3 protein results from TCRdb running MiXCR on the 5' RACE reads. The repertoire holds roughly 500,000 distinct CDR3 sequences, with 27% as singletons. Notes on the study in general: With naive T cell percentage, TCR beta diversity showed a strong correlation.

CDR3 length: 13 amino acids. V lost 2 bases to trimming and J lost 12 bases, with 14 bases between them. Sequenced sample: blood. The chain is built from TRBV12-3 or TRBV12-4 and TRBJ1-5; D not resolved. The receptor comes from a woman in her sixties or seventies in good health. The DNA of the CDR3 is TGTGCCAGCAGTTTATCTGCCACTCTTCTCCAGCATTTT. Protein product: CASSLSATLLQHF.